Below are 4 T cell receptor beta chains sequenced from a single sample in a study of OX40 agonist ivuxolimab in advanced cancers. Only in-frame clones appear in the TCRdb table, and some are missing; sequencing was by immunoSEQ multiplex PCR. The profile shows 35,000 to 45,000 clones, 85% to 90% of them singletons. The sequences come from CD4+ or CD8+ T cells sorted from blood, collected in a trial of the OX40 agonist ivuxolimab. Every receptor here comes from an adult with an advanced solid tumor such as melanoma, head and neck, liver or kidney cancer.

The chain carries TRBV28 and TRBJ1-1; unclear D gene. Germline V CDR1 and CDR2: MDHEN, SYDVKM. The CDR3 runs to 15 residues. The V and J ends lost 3 bases and 2 bases respectively, with 13 bases between them. CDR3 amino acids: CASSFPSLLNTEAFF. The CDR3 DNA follows: TGTGCCAGCAGTTTCCCCAGCCTTCTCAACACTGAAGCTTTCTTT.

The rearrangement joins TRBV6-1 to TRBJ1-2; no definite D call. The CDR3 consists of 13 residues. V dropped 8 bases and J dropped 3 bases, with 13 bases sitting between them. The V gene's germline CDR1 is MNHNS and CDR2 SASEGT. CDR3 nucleotides: TGTGCCAGCTCTTCTATTGTGGACTATGGCTACACCTTC. Amino acids: CASSSIVDYGYTF.

This rearrangement joins TRBV30 to TRBJ2-3; 7 positions match TRBD2. This CDR3 region has 14 residues. V lost 4 bases to trimming and J lost 2 bases; unmatched junction nucleotides: 6. CDR1 and CDR2 from the germline V gene are GTSNPN and SVGIG (reference sequence). This CDR3 reads CAWICGSVTDTQYF. CDR3 nucleotides: TGTGCCTGGATATGCGGGAGTGTCACAGATACGCAGTATTTT.

The CDR3 sequence: CAGGNTEAFF. Here the CDR3 DNA reads TGTGCCGGGGGGAACACTGAAGCTTTCTTT. The rearrangement links TRBV10-3 to TRBJ1-1; D may be TRBD1 (5 bases). CDR3 length: 10 amino acids. Deletions cut 11 bases from V and 1 base from J, with 5 bases between. CDR1 is ENHRY and CDR2 is SYGVKD in the germline V gene.